A single sample gave rise to the 10 T cell receptor beta chains below, sequenced in a study of regulatory T cells in long-lasting Graves disease (dated by TCRdb to the early 2020s). Preparation of the library involved multiplex PCR. Sequencing was performed on an Illumina HiSeq 4000. To build TCR beta libraries, CDR3 regions were amplified by Arm-PCR using iRepertoire HTBI primers. Using fastp trimming at Q25 and MiXCR clonotype assembly, TCRdb reanalyzed the public sequencing data and kept in-frame beta chains. A single entry per CDR3 protein holds the most common genes and DNA from its merged rows. Here the sample has 510,000 or so distinct CDR3 sequences; about 12% occur a single time. Roughly 8.9% of the sample is held by the ten biggest clonotypes. The time point label of this sample denotes: newly diagnosed GD, antithyroid drugs for less than 3 months. For both TCR sequencing and RNA sequencing, RNA was extracted from PBMCs using TRIzol.

This sample also appeared in a second study, on T cells in Graves' hyperthyroidism and ophthalmopathy.

The sample in question was peripheral blood mononuclear cells (PBMCs), obtained at new diagnosis, from a patient treated with antithyroid drugs. These TCRs come from a woman aged 30 to 39 with Graves disease. Donor details come from another sample of the same person, matched by shared clones.

This clonotype occurred many times. The rearrangement uses TRBV20-1 and TRBJ2-7; D not certain. This CDR3 contains 10 residues. The V gene lost 5 bases and the J gene lost 5 bases, with 7 bases spanning the gap. Looked up from germline, CDR1 is DFQATT and CDR2 is SNEGSKA (reference sequence). Written as DNA, the CDR3 is TGCAGTGCTCCTCTTCACGAGCAGTACTTC. Translated: CSAPLHEQYF.

This clonotype was detected ten times or more. This chain connects TRBV3-1 to TRBJ1-2; D gene unclear. Germline assignment: CDR1 LGHDT and CDR2 YNNKEL (reference sequence). The ends were cut back, 2 bases at V and 6 bases at J, with 16 bases in the middle. The CDR3 is made up of 15 amino acids. DNA for the CDR3: TGTGCCAGCAGCCAAAGGCCCCAGTTGGGAAATGGCTACACCTTC. As protein: CASSQRPQLGNGYTF.

This clonotype has more than one count but fewer than ten. The J gene is TRBJ2-3, the V gene TRBV6-1; tentatively, D is TRBD2 (5 bases). Trimming removed 6 bases at V and 6 bases at J, with 13 bases between. This CDR3 has 13 amino acids. The germline CDR1 and CDR2 sequences are MNHNS and SASEGT. CDR3 amino acids: CASRRSGMDTQYF. Here the CDR3 DNA reads TGTGCCAGCAGGCGAAGCGGTATGGATACGCAGTATTTT.

This clonotype was picked up many times. The chain links TRBV28 to TRBJ1-2; D is ambiguous. Trimming took off 5 bases at V and 0 bases at J, with 7 bases between the two ends. This CDR3 is 13 amino acids long. Per germline, CDR1 MDHEN and CDR2 SYDVKM. The CDR3 here is CASSNTANYGYTF. In DNA, the CDR3 is TGTGCCAGCAGTAATACAGCTAACTATGGCTACACCTTC.

This clonotype was detected a few times. The chain uses TRBV6-1 and TRBJ1-3; D call uncertain. CDR1 MNHNS and CDR2 SASEGT come from the germline V gene. Trimming stripped 0 bases from V and 4 bases from J, with 7 bases between. The CDR3 has 14 residues. The CDR3 here is CASSEAVRGNTIYF. DNA for the CDR3: TGTGCCAGCAGTGAAGCGGTCAGGGGAAACACCATATATTTT.

For this clonotype: One end of the junction does not line up with germline, which may come from a read error. The chain carries TRBV6-4 and TRBJ2-1; possibly TRBD1 for D (5 bases). CDR3 size: 13 residues. Looked up from germline, CDR1 is MRHNA and CDR2 is SNTAGT. The DNA for the CDR3 is TGTGTCAGCAGTGACAGCTCCTACAATGAGCAGTTCTTC. Translation gives CVSSDSSYNEQFF.

The V gene is TRBV3-1, the J gene TRBJ2-7, with D possibly being TRBD1 (6 bases). The CDR3 has 13 amino acids. CDR1 is LGHDT and CDR2 is YNNKEL in the germline V gene (reference sequence). Trimming removed 4 bases at V and 6 bases at J, with 13 bases between. CDR3 nucleotide sequence: TGTGCCAGCAGCCCCTGCCAGGGGTGCGAGCAGTACTTC. It codes for CASSPCQGCEQYF.

This clonotype was picked up many times. The chain is built from TRBV2 and TRBJ2-5, with 9 bases matching TRBD1. After removal of 2 bases from V and 5 bases from J, the junction contained 6 bases not matched to a gene. Germline V gives CDR1 SNHLY, CDR2 FYNNEI. CDR3 size: 15 residues. The CDR3 DNA is TGTGCCAGCAGTGAAATGGGACAGGGCGGGGAGACCCAGTACTTC. Amino acids: CASSEMGQGGETQYF.

This clonotype has at least ten counts. The CDR3 region has the DNA TGTGCCAGCAGCCCCTCCCCAAGGGGAGTCGTGAGAGATACGCAGTATTTT. This codes for CASSPSPRGVVRDTQYF. The rearrangement uses TRBV11-2 and TRBJ2-3; D possibly matches TRBD1 or TRBD2 (5 bases each). The V end lost 5 bases, the J end lost 5 bases, and 23 bases lay between the germline ends. Germline CDR1 reads SGHAT; CDR2 reads FQNNGV. This CDR3 has 17 amino acids.

This clonotype was seen repeatedly, ten times or more. CDR3 loop: CSVGLGGADTQYF. CDR3 DNA: TGCAGCGTCGGACTAGGGGGAGCAGATACGCAGTATTTT. The chain is built from TRBV29-1 and TRBJ2-3; D is perhaps TRBD2 (7 bases). The CDR3 covers 13 residues. V lost 6 bases and J 4 bases, leaving 14 bases between the germline ends. CDR1 and CDR2 from the germline V gene are SQVTM and ANQGSEA.